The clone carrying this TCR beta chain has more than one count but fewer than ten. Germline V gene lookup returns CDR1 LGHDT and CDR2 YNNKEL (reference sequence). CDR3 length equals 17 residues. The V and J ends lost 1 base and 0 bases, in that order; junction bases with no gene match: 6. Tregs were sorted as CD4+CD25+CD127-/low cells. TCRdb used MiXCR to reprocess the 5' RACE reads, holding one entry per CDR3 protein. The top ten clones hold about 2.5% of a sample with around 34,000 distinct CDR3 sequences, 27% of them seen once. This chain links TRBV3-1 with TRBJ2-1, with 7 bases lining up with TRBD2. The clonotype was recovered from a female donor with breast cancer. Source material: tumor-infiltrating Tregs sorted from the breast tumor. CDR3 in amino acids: CASSQGAAGVSYNEQFF. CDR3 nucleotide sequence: TGTGCCAGCAGCCAAGGCGCGGCGGGAGTCTCCTACAATGAGCAGTTCTTC.